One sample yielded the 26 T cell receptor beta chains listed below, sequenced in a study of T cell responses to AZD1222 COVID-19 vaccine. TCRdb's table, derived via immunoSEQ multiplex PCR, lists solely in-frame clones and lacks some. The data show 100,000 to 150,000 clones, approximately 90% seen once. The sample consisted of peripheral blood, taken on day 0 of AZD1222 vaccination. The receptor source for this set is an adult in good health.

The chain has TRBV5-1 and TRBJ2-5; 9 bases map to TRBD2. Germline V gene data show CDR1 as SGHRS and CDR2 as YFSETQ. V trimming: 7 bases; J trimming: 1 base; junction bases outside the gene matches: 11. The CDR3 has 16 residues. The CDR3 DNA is TGCGCCAGCCGAAGGGCTAGCGGGACCCTCCAAGAGACCCAGTACTTC. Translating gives CASRRASGTLQETQYF. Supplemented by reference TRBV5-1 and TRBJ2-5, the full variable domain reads KAGVTQTPRYLIKTRGQQVTLSCSPISGHRSVSWYQQTPGQGLQFLFEYFSETQRNKGNFPGRFSGRQFSNSRSEMNVSTLELGDSALYLCASRRASGTLQETQYFGPGTRLLVL.

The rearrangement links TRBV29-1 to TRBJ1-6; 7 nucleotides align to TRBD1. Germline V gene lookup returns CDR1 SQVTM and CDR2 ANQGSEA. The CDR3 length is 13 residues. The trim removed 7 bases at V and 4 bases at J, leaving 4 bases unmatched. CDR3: CSARTGYNSPLHF. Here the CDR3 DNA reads TGCAGCGCCCGGACAGGTTATAATTCACCCCTCCACTTT.

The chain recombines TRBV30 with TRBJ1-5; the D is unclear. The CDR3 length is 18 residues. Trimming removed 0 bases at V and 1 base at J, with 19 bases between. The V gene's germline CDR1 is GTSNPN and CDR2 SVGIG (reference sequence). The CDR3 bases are TGTGCCTGGAGTGTAAAGGTTGCAGACCCTAACAGCAATCAGCCCCAGCATTTT. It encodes CAWSVKVADPNSNQPQHF. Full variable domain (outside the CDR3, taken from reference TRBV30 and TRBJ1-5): SQTIHQWPATLVQPVGSPLSLECTVEGTSNPNLYWYRQAAGRGLQLLFYSVGIGQISSEVPQNLSASRPQDRQFILSSKKLLLSDSGFYLCAWSVKVADPNSNQPQHFGDGTRLSIL.

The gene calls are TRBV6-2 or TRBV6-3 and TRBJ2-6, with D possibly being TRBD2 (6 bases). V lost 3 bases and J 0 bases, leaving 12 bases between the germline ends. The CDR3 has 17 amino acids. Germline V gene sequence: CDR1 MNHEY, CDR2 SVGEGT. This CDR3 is CASSYPGGRSGANVLTF. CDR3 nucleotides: TGTGCCAGCAGTTATCCCGGGGGACGCTCTGGGGCCAACGTCCTGACTTTC.

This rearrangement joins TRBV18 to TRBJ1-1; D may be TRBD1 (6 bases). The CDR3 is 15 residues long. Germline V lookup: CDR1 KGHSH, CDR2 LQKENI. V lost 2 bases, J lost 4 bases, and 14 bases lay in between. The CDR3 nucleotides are TGTGCCAGCTCACCAAAATCAGGGGTCCTCACTGAAGCTTTCTTT. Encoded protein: CASSPKSGVLTEAFF.

CDR3 sequence reads: CASSFITANTEAFF. The CDR3 DNA follows: TGTGCCAGCAGCTTTATCACGGCGAACACTGAAGCTTTCTTT. The rearrangement joins TRBV5-6 to TRBJ1-1; D gene uncertain. V dropped 2 bases and J dropped 1 base, with 9 bases sitting between them. The CDR3 length is 14 residues. The germline V gene encodes CDR1 SGHDT and CDR2 YYEEEE.

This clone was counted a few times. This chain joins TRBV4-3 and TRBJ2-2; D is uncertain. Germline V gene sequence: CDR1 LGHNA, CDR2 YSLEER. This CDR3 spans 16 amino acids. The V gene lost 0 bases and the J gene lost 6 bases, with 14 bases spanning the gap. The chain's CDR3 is CASSQDTPGGSGELFF. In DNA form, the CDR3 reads TGCGCCAGCAGCCAAGATACCCCGGGCGGATCCGGGGAGCTGTTTTTT.

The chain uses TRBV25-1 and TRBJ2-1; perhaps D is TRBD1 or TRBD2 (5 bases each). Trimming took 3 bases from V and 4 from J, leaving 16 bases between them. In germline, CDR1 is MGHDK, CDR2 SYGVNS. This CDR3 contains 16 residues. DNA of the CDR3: TGTGCCAGCAGTGACCCCGGGACCGCCTTTTACAATGAGCAGTTCTTC. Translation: CASSDPGTAFYNEQFF.

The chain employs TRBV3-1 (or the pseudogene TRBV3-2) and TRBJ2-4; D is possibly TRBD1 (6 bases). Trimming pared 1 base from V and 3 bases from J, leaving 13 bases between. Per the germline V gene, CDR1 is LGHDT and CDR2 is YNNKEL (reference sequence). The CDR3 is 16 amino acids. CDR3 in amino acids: CASSQASRGGKNIQYF. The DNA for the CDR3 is TGTGCCAGCAGCCAAGCCTCCCGAGGGGGCAAAAACATTCAGTACTTC.

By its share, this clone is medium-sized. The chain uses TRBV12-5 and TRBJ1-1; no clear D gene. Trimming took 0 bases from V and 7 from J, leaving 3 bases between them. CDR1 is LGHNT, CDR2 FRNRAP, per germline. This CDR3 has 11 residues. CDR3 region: CASGLVLEAFF. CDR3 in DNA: TGTGCTAGTGGTTTGGTACTTGAAGCTTTCTTT. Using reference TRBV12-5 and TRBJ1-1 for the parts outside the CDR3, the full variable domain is DARVTQTPRHKVTEMGQEVTMRCQPILGHNTVFWYRQTMMQGLELLAYFRNRAPLDDSGMPKDRFSAEMPDATLATLKIQPSEPRDSAVYFCASGLVLEAFFGQGTRLTVV.

The DNA for the CDR3 is TGCGCCAGCAGCTTGGCCGGCATAGGGCGGGGGACAGATACGCAGTATTTT. Protein product: CASSLAGIGRGTDTQYF. The chain combines TRBV5-1 with TRBJ2-3; 7 bases map to TRBD2. The CDR3 contains 17 residues. Germline V gene sequence: CDR1 SGHRS, CDR2 YFSETQ. V lost 0 bases to trimming and J lost 3 bases; unmatched junction nucleotides: 10.

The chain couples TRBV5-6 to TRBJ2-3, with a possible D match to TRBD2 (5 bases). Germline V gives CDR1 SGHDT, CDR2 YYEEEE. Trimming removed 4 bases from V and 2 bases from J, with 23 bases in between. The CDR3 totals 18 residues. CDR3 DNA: TGTGCCAGCAGCATAAGGCCCGGCGGAGGTTCCCCCACAGATACGCAGTATTTT. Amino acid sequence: CASSIRPGGGSPTDTQYF.

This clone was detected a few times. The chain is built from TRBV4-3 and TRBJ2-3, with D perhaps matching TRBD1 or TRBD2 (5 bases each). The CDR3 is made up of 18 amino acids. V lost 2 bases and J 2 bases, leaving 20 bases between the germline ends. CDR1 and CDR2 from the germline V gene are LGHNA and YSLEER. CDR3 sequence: CASSQRAGTESITDTQYF. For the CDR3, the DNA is TGCGCCAGCAGCCAACGGGCCGGGACGGAATCGATCACAGATACGCAGTATTTT.

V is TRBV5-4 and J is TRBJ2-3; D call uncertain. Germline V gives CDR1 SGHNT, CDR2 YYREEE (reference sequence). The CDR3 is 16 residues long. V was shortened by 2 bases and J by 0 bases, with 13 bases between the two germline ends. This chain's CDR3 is CASSLPAPVSTDTQYF. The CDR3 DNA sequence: TGTGCCAGCAGCTTACCAGCACCGGTTAGCACAGATACGCAGTATTTT.

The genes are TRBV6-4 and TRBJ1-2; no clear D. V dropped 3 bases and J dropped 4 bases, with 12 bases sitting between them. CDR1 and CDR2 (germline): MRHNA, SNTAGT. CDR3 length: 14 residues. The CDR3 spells CASSESPVCYGYTF. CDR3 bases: TGTGCCAGCAGTGAGTCACCCGTATGCTATGGCTACACCTTC.

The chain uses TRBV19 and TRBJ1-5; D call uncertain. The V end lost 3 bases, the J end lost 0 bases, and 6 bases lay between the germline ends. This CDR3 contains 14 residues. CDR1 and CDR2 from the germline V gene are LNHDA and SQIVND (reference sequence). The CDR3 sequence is CASSIKNSNQPQHF. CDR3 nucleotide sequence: TGTGCCAGTAGTATTAAGAATAGCAATCAGCCCCAGCATTTT.

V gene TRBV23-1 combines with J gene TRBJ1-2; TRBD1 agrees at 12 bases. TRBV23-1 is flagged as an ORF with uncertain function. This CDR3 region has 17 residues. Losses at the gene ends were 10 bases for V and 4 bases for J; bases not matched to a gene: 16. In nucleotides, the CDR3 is TGCGCCAATAAAGGGTCGGGACAGGGGGCATTTTTCTATGGCTACACCTTC. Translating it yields CANKGSGQGAFFYGYTF.

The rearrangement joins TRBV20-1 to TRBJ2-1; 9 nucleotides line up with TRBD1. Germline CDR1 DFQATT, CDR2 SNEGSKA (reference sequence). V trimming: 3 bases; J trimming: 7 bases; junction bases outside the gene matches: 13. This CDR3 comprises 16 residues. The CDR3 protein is CSASSLPGQGRNEQFF. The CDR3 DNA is TGCAGTGCTAGTTCCCTACCGGGACAGGGACGGAATGAGCAGTTCTTC.

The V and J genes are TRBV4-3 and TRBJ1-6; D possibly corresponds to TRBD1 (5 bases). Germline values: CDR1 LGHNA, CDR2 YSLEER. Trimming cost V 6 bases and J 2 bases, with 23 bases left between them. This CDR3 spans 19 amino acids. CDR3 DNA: TGCGCCAGCAGGACTTTAGTGATGGGGCCGGAGGCCTATAATTCACCCCTCCACTTT. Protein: CASRTLVMGPEAYNSPLHF.

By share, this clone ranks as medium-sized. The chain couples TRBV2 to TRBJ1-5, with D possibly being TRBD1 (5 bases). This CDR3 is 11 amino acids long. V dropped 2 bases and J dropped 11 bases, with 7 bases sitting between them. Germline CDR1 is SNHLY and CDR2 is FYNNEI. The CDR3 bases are TGTGCCAGCAGTGAAAGACAGACCCAGCATTTT. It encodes CASSERQTQHF.

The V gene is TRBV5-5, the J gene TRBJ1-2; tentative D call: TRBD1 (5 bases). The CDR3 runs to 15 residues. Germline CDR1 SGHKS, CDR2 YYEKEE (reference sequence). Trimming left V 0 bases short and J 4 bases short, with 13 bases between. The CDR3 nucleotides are TGTGCCAGCAGCTTGGGGGGAGGGGACGCCTATGGCTACACCTTC. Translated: CASSLGGGDAYGYTF.

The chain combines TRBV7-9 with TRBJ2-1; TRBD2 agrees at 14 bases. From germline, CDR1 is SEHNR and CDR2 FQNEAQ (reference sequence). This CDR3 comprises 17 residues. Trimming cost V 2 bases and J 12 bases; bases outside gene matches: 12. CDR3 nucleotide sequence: TGTGCCAGCAGCTTACCGACTAGCGGGAGGGTGGCTCTCTGGCAGTTCTTC. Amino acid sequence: CASSLPTSGRVALWQFF.

DNA for the CDR3: TGTGCCAGCAATACTCGAAGGGGAAGAGAGTACTTC. Translated: CASNTRRGREYF. This chain connects TRBV12-3 or TRBV12-4 to TRBJ2-5; D may be TRBD1 (5 bases). Trimming took 7 bases from V and 12 from J, leaving 18 bases between them. The CDR3 covers 12 residues.

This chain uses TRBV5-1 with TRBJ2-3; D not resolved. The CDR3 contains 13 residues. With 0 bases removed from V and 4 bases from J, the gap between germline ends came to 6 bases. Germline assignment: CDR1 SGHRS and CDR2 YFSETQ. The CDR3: CASSLDFPDTQYF. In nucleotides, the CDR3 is TGCGCCAGCAGCTTGGACTTTCCAGATACGCAGTATTTT.

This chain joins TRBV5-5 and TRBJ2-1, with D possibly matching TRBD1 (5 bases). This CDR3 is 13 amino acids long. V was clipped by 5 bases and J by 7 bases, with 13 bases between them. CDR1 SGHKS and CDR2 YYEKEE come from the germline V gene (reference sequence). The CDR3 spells CASRLTGRNEQFF. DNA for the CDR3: TGTGCCAGCAGACTAACAGGTAGAAATGAGCAGTTCTTC. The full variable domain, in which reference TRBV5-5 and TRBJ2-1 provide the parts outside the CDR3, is DAGVTQSPTHLIKTRGQQVTLRCSPISGHKSVSWYQQVLGQGPQFIFQYYEKEERGRGNFPDRFSARQFPNYSSELNVNALLLGDSALYLCASRLTGRNEQFFGPGTRLTVL.

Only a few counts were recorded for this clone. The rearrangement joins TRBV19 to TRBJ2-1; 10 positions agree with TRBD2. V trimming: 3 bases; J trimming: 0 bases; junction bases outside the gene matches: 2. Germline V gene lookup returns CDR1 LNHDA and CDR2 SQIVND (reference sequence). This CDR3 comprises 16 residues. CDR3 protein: CASSMRLAGSYNEQFF. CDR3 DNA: TGTGCCAGTAGTATGAGACTAGCGGGCTCCTACAATGAGCAGTTCTTC.